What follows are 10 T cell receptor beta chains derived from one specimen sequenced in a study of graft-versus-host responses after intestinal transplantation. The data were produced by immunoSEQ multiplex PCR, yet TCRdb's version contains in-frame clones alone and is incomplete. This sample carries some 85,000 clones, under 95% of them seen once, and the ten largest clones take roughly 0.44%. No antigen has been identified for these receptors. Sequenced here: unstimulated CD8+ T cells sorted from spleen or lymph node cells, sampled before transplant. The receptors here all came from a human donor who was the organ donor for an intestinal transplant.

CDR3 sequence reads: CASSPDRNYGYTF. CDR3 nucleotide sequence: TGTGCCAGCAGCCCGGACAGGAACTATGGCTACACCTTC. The chain combines TRBV9 with TRBJ1-2; 7 nucleotides line up with TRBD1. With 4 bases clipped from V and 2 bases from J, the junction kept 2 bases outside the gene matches. CDR1 and CDR2 from the germline V gene are SGDLS and YYNGEE. This CDR3 is built from 13 residues.

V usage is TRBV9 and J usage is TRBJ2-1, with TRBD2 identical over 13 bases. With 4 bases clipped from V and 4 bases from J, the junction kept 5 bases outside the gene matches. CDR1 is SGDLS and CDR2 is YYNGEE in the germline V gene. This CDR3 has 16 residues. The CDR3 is CASSTGLAGAYNEQFF. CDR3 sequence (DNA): TGTGCCAGCAGCACCGGACTAGCGGGGGCTTACAATGAGCAGTTCTTC. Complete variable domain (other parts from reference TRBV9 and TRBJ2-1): DSGVTQTPKHLITATGQRVTLRCSPRSGDLSVYWYQQSLDQGLQFLIQYYNGEERAKGNILERFSAQQFPDLHSELNLSSLELGDSALYFCASSTGLAGAYNEQFFGPGTRLTVL.

The CDR3 reads CATSTYSTGWSATNEKLFF. In nucleotides, the CDR3 is TGTGCCACCAGCACATATTCTACAGGGTGGTCCGCAACTAATGAAAAACTGTTTTTT. The V call is TRBV15, the J call TRBJ1-4; weak D call: TRBD1 (6 bases). The ends were cut back, 4 bases at V and 0 bases at J, with 21 bases in the middle. Per germline, CDR1 LNHNV and CDR2 YYDKDF (reference sequence). This CDR3 is built from 19 residues.

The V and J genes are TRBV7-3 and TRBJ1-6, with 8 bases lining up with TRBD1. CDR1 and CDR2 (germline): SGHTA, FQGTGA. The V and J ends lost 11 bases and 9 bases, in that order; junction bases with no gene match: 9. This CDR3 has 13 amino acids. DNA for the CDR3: TGTGCCGGGAAGACAGGGGAGACTTCACCCCTCCACTTT. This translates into CAGKTGETSPLHF.

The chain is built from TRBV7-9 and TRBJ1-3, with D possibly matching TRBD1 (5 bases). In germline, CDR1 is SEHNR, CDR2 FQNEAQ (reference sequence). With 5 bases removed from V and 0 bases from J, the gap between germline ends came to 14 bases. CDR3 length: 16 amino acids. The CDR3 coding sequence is TGTGCCAGCAGCCCACGACAGTTGAGCTCTGGAAACACCATATATTTT. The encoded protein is CASSPRQLSSGNTIYF.

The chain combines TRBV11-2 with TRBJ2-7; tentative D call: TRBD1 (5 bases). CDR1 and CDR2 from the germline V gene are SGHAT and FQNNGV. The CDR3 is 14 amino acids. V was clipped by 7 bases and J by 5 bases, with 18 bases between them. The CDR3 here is CASTPSRDVDEQYF. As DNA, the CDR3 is TGTGCCAGCACTCCCTCCAGGGATGTTGACGAGCAGTACTTC.

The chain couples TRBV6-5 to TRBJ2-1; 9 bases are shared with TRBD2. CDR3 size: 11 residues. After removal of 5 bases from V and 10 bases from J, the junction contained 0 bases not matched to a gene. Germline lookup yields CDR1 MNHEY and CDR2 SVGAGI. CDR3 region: CASSLAGEQFF. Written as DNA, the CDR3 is TGTGCCAGCAGTCTAGCGGGGGAGCAGTTCTTC.

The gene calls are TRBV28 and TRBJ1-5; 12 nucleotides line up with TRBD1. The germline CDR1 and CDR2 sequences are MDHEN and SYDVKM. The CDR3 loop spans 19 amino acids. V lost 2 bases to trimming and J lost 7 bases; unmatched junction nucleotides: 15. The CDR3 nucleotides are TGTGCCAGCAGTTTACTGTTCGGGGACAGGGGGCTGCATCGACAGCCCCAGCATTTT. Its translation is CASSLLFGDRGLHRQPQHF.

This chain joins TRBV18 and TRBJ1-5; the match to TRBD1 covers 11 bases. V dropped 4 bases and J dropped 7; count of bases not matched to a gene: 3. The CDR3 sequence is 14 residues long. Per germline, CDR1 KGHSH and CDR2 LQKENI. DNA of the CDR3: TGTGCCAGCTCACTGGACAGGGGGCGGCAGCCCCAGCATTTT. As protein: CASSLDRGRQPQHF.

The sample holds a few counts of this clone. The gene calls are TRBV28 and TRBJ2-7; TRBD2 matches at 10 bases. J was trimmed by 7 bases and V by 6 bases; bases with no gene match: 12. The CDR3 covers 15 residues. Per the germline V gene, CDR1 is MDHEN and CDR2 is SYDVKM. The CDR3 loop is CASRMKAGGRGEQYF. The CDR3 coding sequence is TGTGCCAGCAGGATGAAAGCGGGGGGGCGTGGGGAGCAGTACTTC. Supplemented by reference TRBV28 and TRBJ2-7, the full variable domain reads DVKVTQSSRYLVKRTGEKVFLECVQDMDHENMFWYRQDPGLGLRLIYFSYDVKMKEKGDIPEGYSVSREKKERFSLILESASTNQTSMYLCASRMKAGGRGEQYFGPGTRLTVT.